The 21 T cell receptor beta chains below come from one sample, sequenced in a study of blood T cells in healthy people across ages. Primed by a sample-barcoded 5' primer and a J-beta primer mix, a second PCR proceeded for 7 to 11 cycles. TCRdb reanalysed the 5' RACE reads using MiXCR and keeps one entry per CDR3 protein. Seen here are hundreds of thousands of distinct CDR3 sequences, around 54% observed once, and the top ten hold more than 35%. Sequencing was carried out using blood. Receptors were obtained from a man aged 60-69 years in good health.

A few counts support this clonotype. V is TRBV5-5 and J is TRBJ2-1; D uncertain. CDR3 size: 13 residues. Per the germline V gene, CDR1 is SGHKS and CDR2 is YYEKEE (reference sequence). Trimming removed 0 bases at V and 6 bases at J, with 7 bases between. DNA of the CDR3: TGTGCCAGCAGCTTGGTCGACTTCAATGAGCAGTTCTTC. Protein product: CASSLVDFNEQFF.

This clonotype was seen only a few times. The gene calls are TRBV4-2 and TRBJ2-5; 11 bases agree with TRBD2. Per the germline V gene, CDR1 is LGHNA and CDR2 is YNFKEQ. CDR3 length: 15 residues. Trimming removed 5 bases from V and 3 bases from J; junction bases left unmatched: 5. The CDR3 reads CASSTSGGLKETQYF. The CDR3 region has the DNA TGTGCCAGCAGCACTAGCGGGGGCCTTAAAGAGACCCAGTACTTC.

The chain joins TRBV6-6 to TRBJ2-4; TRBD1 matches at 7 bases. The DNA end favors TRBJ2-7, so the J call may be wrong. Per the germline V gene, CDR1 is MNHNY and CDR2 is SVGAGI (reference sequence). The CDR3 is made up of 13 amino acids. The CDR3 region has the DNA TGTGCCAGCAGATCCGACAGGGCCTACGAGCAGTACTTC. Protein sequence: CASRSDRAYEQYF.

This chain connects TRBV2 to TRBJ2-1; 7 bases agree with TRBD2. The germline V gene has CDR1 SNHLY and CDR2 FYNNEI. Trimming removed 5 bases from V and 7 bases from J; junction bases left unmatched: 8. This CDR3 has 14 amino acids. The CDR3 reads CASSSGTIRNEQFF. CDR3 nucleotide sequence: TGTGCCAGCAGTTCCGGGACTATCAGGAATGAGCAGTTCTTC.

The rearrangement links TRBV6-5 to TRBJ1-5; TRBD1 aligns across 7 bases. V dropped 5 bases and J dropped 11; count of bases not matched to a gene: 9. Germline V gene lookup returns CDR1 MNHEY and CDR2 SVGAGI. This CDR3 is built from 13 residues. Here the CDR3 DNA reads TGTGCCAGCAGTAGACAGGGCACAGGGGCCCAGCATTTT. Amino acid sequence: CASSRQGTGAQHF.

The chain employs TRBV10-3 and TRBJ2-7; tentatively, D is TRBD2 (5 bases). Trimming left V 2 bases short and J 7 bases short, with 15 bases between. Germline-derived CDR1 and CDR2 are ENHRY and SYGVKD. This CDR3 comprises 14 residues. The CDR3 sequence: CAISERELSGEQYF. CDR3 DNA: TGTGCCATCAGTGAGCGCGAACTATCGGGGGAGCAGTACTTC.

The chain is built from TRBV2 and TRBJ2-3; 10 nucleotides match TRBD2. J was trimmed by 3 bases and V by 10 bases; bases with no gene match: 13. In germline, CDR1 is SNHLY, CDR2 FYNNEI. The CDR3 consists of 16 residues. CDR3 in DNA: TGTGCCAAAAAGAGAACTAGCGGGGCGCGGACAGATACGCAGTATTTT. Protein sequence: CAKKRTSGARTDTQYF.

The rearrangement links TRBV25-1 to TRBJ2-4; D is perhaps TRBD1 (6 bases). The J call may not be correct, given that the DNA end is closer to TRBJ2-7. The CDR3 is 13 residues long. Germline-derived CDR1 and CDR2 are MGHDK and SYGVNS. CDR3 in amino acids: CASSAPNRDEQYF. The CDR3 DNA is TGTGCCAGCAGTGCCCCGAACAGGGACGAGCAGTACTTC.

V gene TRBV12-3 or TRBV12-4 combines with J gene TRBJ2-7; 8 nucleotides line up with TRBD2. Trimming cost V 6 bases and J 1 base; bases outside gene matches: 11. This CDR3 contains 16 residues. The CDR3 here is CASSSGPGGGSYEQYF. The DNA for the CDR3 is TGTGCCAGCAGCTCGGGTCCGGGAGGGGGATCCTACGAGCAGTACTTC.

The J gene is TRBJ2-5, the V gene TRBV6-2 or TRBV6-3; 8 bases fit TRBD1. The ends lost 6 bases at V and 5 bases at J; junction bases unmatched: 8. The CDR3 length is 14 residues. CDR1 and CDR2 (germline): MNHEY, SVGEGT. The CDR3 nucleotides read TGTGCCAGCAGAACAGGGGGAGGTCGGGAGACCCAGTACTTC. This sequence encodes CASRTGGGRETQYF.

This clonotype has just a few counts. The chain carries TRBV5-4 and TRBJ2-7; 7 positions agree with TRBD1. V lost 4 bases to trimming and J lost 1 base; unmatched junction nucleotides: 5. This CDR3 is built from 14 residues. Germline assignment: CDR1 SGHNT and CDR2 YYREEE (reference sequence). CDR3 protein: CASSPSRGSYEQYF. CDR3 DNA: TGTGCCAGCAGCCCATCCAGGGGGTCCTACGAGCAGTACTTC.

The rearrangement uses TRBV12-3 or TRBV12-4 and TRBJ2-2, with 13 bases matching TRBD2. This CDR3 comprises 14 residues. The J segment lost 9 bases and the V segment lost 5 bases, leaving 3 bases of the junction unmatched. CDR3 bases: TGTGCCAGCAGTAGACTAGCGGGGGGCCGGGAGCTGTTTTTT. It yields the protein CASSRLAGGRELFF.

The chain has TRBV5-6 and TRBJ2-6, with 7 bases identical to TRBD1. There are 17 residues in the CDR3. CDR1 and CDR2 from the germline V gene are SGHDT and YYEEEE. V was clipped by 0 bases and J by 0 bases; unmatched bases: 3. This chain's CDR3 is CASSLGTGRSGANVLTF. The CDR3 DNA sequence: TGTGCCAGCAGCTTGGGGACAGGCCGCTCTGGGGCCAACGTCCTGACTTTC.

The J gene is TRBJ2-1, the V gene TRBV7-2, with D possibly matching TRBD1 (5 bases). Germline V gene data show CDR1 as SGHTA and CDR2 as FQGNSA. The CDR3 is made up of 15 amino acids. Deletions cut 1 base from V and 6 bases from J, with 13 bases between. Written as DNA, the CDR3 is TGTGCCAGCAGCTTAGGTGTGGCAGGGTTCAATGAGCAGTTCTTC. This codes for CASSLGVAGFNEQFF.

The genes are TRBV20-1 and TRBJ2-4, with D possibly being TRBD1 (6 bases). The tail of the sequence fits TRBJ2-5 better, so the J call may be wrong. This CDR3 spans 13 amino acids. Germline CDR1 DFQATT, CDR2 SNEGSKA (reference sequence). The CDR3 loop is CSARRGVRETQYF. The CDR3 DNA reads TGCAGTGCACGCAGGGGAGTGAGAGAGACCCAGTACTTC.

In this sample, this clonotype turned up once. The chain recombines TRBV7-2 with TRBJ1-4; no firm D call. The CDR3 contains 15 residues. CDR1 SGHTA and CDR2 FQGNSA come from the germline V gene. Trimming shortened V by 6 bases and J by 5 bases, and 16 bases separated the two germline ends. The CDR3 spells CASSSRGVANEKLFF. DNA of the CDR3: TGTGCCAGCAGTTCTCGGGGAGTAGCAAATGAAAAACTGTTTTTT. Full variable domain (outside the CDR3, taken from reference TRBV7-2 and TRBJ1-4): GAGVSQSPSNKVTEKGKDVELRCDPISGHTALYWYRQSLGQGLEFLIYFQGNSAPDKSGLPSDRFSAERTGGSVSTLTIQRTQQEDSAVYLCASSSRGVANEKLFFGSGTQLSVL.

DNA of the CDR3: TGTGCCAGCAGCTTAGAAGGGAACGATGAGCAGTTCTTC. Protein product: CASSLEGNDEQFF. The J gene is TRBJ2-1, the V gene TRBV7-8; D remains ambiguous. Germline V gene sequence: CDR1 SGHVS, CDR2 FQNEAQ. Trimming took 1 base from V and 8 from J, leaving 9 bases between them. This CDR3 is built from 13 residues.

The V call is TRBV5-1, the J call TRBJ1-2, with a possible D match to TRBD1 (6 bases). The germline V gene has CDR1 SGHRS and CDR2 YFSETQ. The CDR3 is made up of 14 amino acids. The V end lost 4 bases, the J end lost 3 bases, and 13 bases lay between the germline ends. CDR3 sequence reads: CASSLTRTDYGYTF. DNA for the CDR3: TGCGCCAGCAGCCTAACTCGGACAGACTATGGCTACACCTTC.

A remark on this clonotype: An end of the junction does not agree with germline; a read error may underlie this. The rearrangement joins TRBV12-3 or TRBV12-4 to TRBJ2-1; D possibly matches TRBD1 or TRBD2 (7 bases each). The CDR3 spans 16 residues. The CDR3 DNA is TGTGCCAGCAGTTCGCCTGGGAGGGGGCAGAACAACGAGCAGTTCTTC. This sequence encodes CASSSPGRGQNNEQFF.

This clonotype appeared once. The chain uses TRBV12-3 or TRBV12-4 and TRBJ2-3; D assignment may be TRBD1 or TRBD2 (5 bases each). The CDR3 spans 15 residues. V was clipped by 1 base and J by 0 bases, with 8 bases between them. The CDR3 reads CASSLGGISTDTQYF. CDR3 bases: TGTGCCAGCAGTTTAGGGGGGATTAGCACAGATACGCAGTATTTT.

The chain couples TRBV11-2 to TRBJ2-5, with TRBD2 as a possible D gene (5 bases). Trimming took 5 bases from V and 0 from J, leaving 13 bases between them. The CDR3 has 15 residues. Germline assignment: CDR1 SGHAT and CDR2 FQNNGV. CDR3 bases: TGTGCCAGCAGCCGAGCCTCGGGATACCAAGAGACCCAGTACTTC. Its protein product is CASSRASGYQETQYF. Combining the CDR3 with reference TRBV11-2 and TRBJ2-5 gives the whole variable domain EAGVAQSPRYKIIEKRQSVAFWCNPISGHATLYWYQQILGQGPKLLIQFQNNGVVDDSQLPKDRFSAERLKGVDSTLKIQPAKLEDSAVYLCASSRASGYQETQYFGPGTRLLVL.